A single sample is the source of the 20 T cell receptor beta chains below, sequenced in a study of graft-versus-host responses after intestinal transplantation. Graft-derived tissue was subjected to processing to liberate intraepithelial and lamina propria lymphocytes. The data were produced by immunoSEQ multiplex PCR, yet TCRdb's version contains in-frame clones alone and is incomplete. The sample has just over 15,000 clones, 74% seen once; the top ten hold about 3%. The source material was ileum tissue, sampled 14 days after transplant. These receptor sequences come from a human patient who received an intestinal transplant, so some T cells may come from the graft donor.

CDR3 coding DNA: TGTGCCAGCAGTGAAGGGACAGGGGGTTTTGAAAAACTGTTTTTT. This sequence encodes CASSEGTGGFEKLFF. The V gene is TRBV6-1, the J gene TRBJ1-4, with 10 bases matching TRBD1. The CDR3 is made up of 15 amino acids. V gave up 1 base and J gave up 7 bases; unmatched junction bases: 3. Germline lookup yields CDR1 MNHNS and CDR2 SASEGT.

The V call is TRBV7-2, the J call TRBJ2-1; 7 bases map to TRBD2. CDR3 length equals 15 residues. V lost 5 bases and J lost 0; bases outside the gene matches: 4. From germline, CDR1 is SGHTA and CDR2 FQGNSA. CDR3 in amino acids: CASSRAGSSYNEQFF. For the CDR3, the DNA is TGTGCCAGCAGCCGAGCGGGGAGCTCCTACAATGAGCAGTTCTTC.

A remark on this clone: The sample has other DNA sequences that encode this CDR3 too. The V call is TRBV2, the J call TRBJ2-7; 8 bases are a match to TRBD2. CDR1 is SNHLY, CDR2 FYNNEI, per germline. This CDR3 has 15 amino acids. Germline trimming cut 0 bases from V and 3 bases from J; bases unmatched to any gene: 4. This chain's CDR3 is CASSEATGTSYEQYF. CDR3 sequence (DNA): TGTGCCAGCAGTGAAGCAACCGGGACTAGCTACGAGCAGTACTTC.

For the CDR3, the DNA is TGCGCCAGCAGCCAACGTTTAGCGGCCTACCAAGAGACCCAGTACTTC. Amino acids: CASSQRLAAYQETQYF. The V gene is TRBV4-1, the J gene TRBJ2-5; possibly TRBD2 for D (6 bases). This CDR3 is built from 16 residues. Germline-derived CDR1 and CDR2 are MGHRA and YSYEKL. V was pared by 2 bases and J by 0 bases, with 13 bases between.

The chain links TRBV7-2 to TRBJ2-3; TRBD2 agrees at 8 bases. In germline, CDR1 is SGHTA, CDR2 FQGNSA. The CDR3 has 15 amino acids. V lost 6 bases, J lost 2 bases, and 7 bases stayed unmatched. The chain's CDR3 is CASSFTSGVTDTQYF. In nucleotides, the CDR3 is TGTGCCAGCAGTTTTACTAGCGGCGTCACAGATACGCAGTATTTT. Together with reference TRBV7-2 and TRBJ2-3, the CDR3 gives the full variable domain: GAGVSQSPSNKVTEKGKDVELRCDPISGHTALYWYRQSLGQGLEFLIYFQGNSAPDKSGLPSDRFSAERTGGSVSTLTIQRTQQEDSAVYLCASSFTSGVTDTQYFGPGTRLTVL.

The rearrangement uses TRBV2 and TRBJ2-2; D ambiguous. V was clipped by 10 bases and J by 2 bases, with 2 bases between them. Germline values: CDR1 SNHLY, CDR2 FYNNEI. This CDR3 comprises 10 residues. In DNA, the CDR3 is TGTGCCACCAACACCGGGGAGCTGTTTTTT. It translates to CATNTGELFF. Variable domain in full (rest from reference TRBV2 and TRBJ2-2): EPEVTQTPSHQVTQMGQEVILRCVPISNHLYFYWYRQILGQKVEFLVSFYNNEISEKSEIFDDQFSVERPDGSNFTLKIRSTKLEDSAMYFCATNTGELFFGEGSRLTVL.

This clone was observed once. The chain combines TRBV2 with TRBJ2-1; D is unresolved. Germline V gives CDR1 SNHLY, CDR2 FYNNEI. The V and J ends lost 1 base and 0 bases respectively, with 7 bases between them. The CDR3 spans 15 residues. For the CDR3, the DNA is TGTGCCAGCAGTGAAGGTAGTCTCTCCTACAATGAGCAGTTCTTC. It encodes CASSEGSLSYNEQFF.

V usage is TRBV11-3 and J usage is TRBJ2-7; 12 positions match TRBD2. V lost 4 bases, J lost 2 bases, and 3 bases stayed unmatched. Looked up from germline, CDR1 is SGHNT and CDR2 is YENEEA. This CDR3 is 15 amino acids long. The CDR3 DNA is TGTGCCAGCAGCTCCAGACTAGCGGGGGCCTACGAGCAGTACTTC. Translating gives CASSSRLAGAYEQYF.

The CDR3 region has the DNA TGTGCCAGCAGTCAGAACAGGGATGGCGGCTACACCTTC. As protein: CASSQNRDGGYTF. The chain combines TRBV6-6 with TRBJ1-2; D might be TRBD1 (6 bases). This CDR3 has 13 amino acids. The germline CDR1 and CDR2 sequences are MNHNY and SVGAGI (reference sequence). Trimming left V 5 bases short and J 8 bases short, with 15 bases between.

This clone was counted between two and nine times. The chain combines TRBV4-1 with TRBJ1-6, with D possibly TRBD1 on 5 matching bases. V lost 5 bases, J lost 2 bases, and 13 bases lay in between. This CDR3 comprises 16 residues. The germline CDR1 and CDR2 sequences are MGHRA and YSYEKL. In DNA form, the CDR3 reads TGCGCCAGCAGCGTTGAGGGGAGTCCCTATAATTCACCCCTCCACTTT. Protein sequence: CASSVEGSPYNSPLHF.

This chain uses TRBV27 with TRBJ1-2, with D unclear. The ends were cut back, 5 bases at V and 0 bases at J, with 10 bases in the middle. This CDR3 region has 14 residues. Germline CDR1 MNHEY, CDR2 SMNVEV (reference sequence). The CDR3 protein is CASSLDGTNYGYTF. In DNA, the CDR3 is TGTGCCAGCAGTCTGGACGGGACTAACTATGGCTACACCTTC.

This sequence joins TRBV25-1 and TRBJ2-7, with a tentative D call TRBD2 (5 bases). Trimming took off 5 bases at V and 3 bases at J, with 11 bases between the two ends. The CDR3 extends over 13 amino acids. Germline V lookup: CDR1 MGHDK, CDR2 SYGVNS. The CDR3 sequence: CASSQLGVYEQYF. CDR3 DNA sequence: TGTGCCAGCAGTCAACTAGGAGTCTACGAGCAGTACTTC.

The genes are TRBV30 and TRBJ1-1; D unresolved. This CDR3 contains 12 residues. Germline CDR1 and CDR2: GTSNPN and SVGIG (reference sequence). V was cut by 5 bases and J by 2 bases, with 9 bases left in between. The CDR3 sequence is CAWGKGNTEAFF. The CDR3, as DNA: TGTGCCTGGGGAAAGGGTAACACTGAAGCTTTCTTT.

The chain joins TRBV19 to TRBJ2-7; 10 bases line up with TRBD1. Trimming took 4 bases from V and 7 from J; bases not matched to a gene: 10. The CDR3 length is 15 residues. Germline CDR1 and CDR2: LNHDA and SQIVND (reference sequence). CDR3 sequence (DNA): TGTGCCAGTAGTACCGGGACAGGGGATATCTGGGAGCAGTACTTC. Its translation: CASSTGTGDIWEQYF.

The chain combines TRBV18 with TRBJ2-5, with D perhaps matching TRBD1 or TRBD2 (5 bases each). CDR3 length: 13 amino acids. Between the trimmed V and J ends, which lost 7 bases and 5 bases, there was a span of 14 bases. Germline V lookup: CDR1 KGHSH, CDR2 LQKENI. Here the CDR3 reads CASFRDQGETQYF. The CDR3 bases are TGTGCCAGCTTCCGGGACCAAGGGGAGACCCAGTACTTC.

The chain employs TRBV7-9 and TRBJ2-7, with 8 positions matching TRBD1. Per the germline V gene, CDR1 is SEHNR and CDR2 is FQNEAQ (reference sequence). This CDR3 comprises 14 residues. Germline trimming cut 5 bases from V and 6 bases from J; bases unmatched to any gene: 9. DNA of the CDR3: TGTGCCAGCAGCCGGACAGGGCCAATGGGCGAGCAGTACTTC. It encodes CASSRTGPMGEQYF.

The V and J genes are TRBV7-9 and TRBJ2-1; D not certain. In germline, CDR1 is SEHNR, CDR2 FQNEAQ (reference sequence). Trimming left V 6 bases short and J 8 bases short, with 17 bases between. This CDR3 is built from 14 residues. CDR3 sequence reads: CASREEAFKDEQFF. The CDR3 nucleotides are TGTGCCAGCAGGGAAGAGGCATTTAAGGATGAGCAGTTCTTC.

In this sample, this clone is medium-sized. The chain has TRBV29-1 and TRBJ2-3; tentatively, D is TRBD1 (5 bases). Per the germline V gene, CDR1 is SQVTM and CDR2 is ANQGSEA. This CDR3 spans 11 amino acids. V gave up 3 bases and J gave up 8 bases, with 9 bases separating them. The CDR3 here is CSVEDIGTQYF. The CDR3 DNA reads as TGCAGCGTTGAGGACATCGGTACGCAGTATTTT.

The CDR3 sequence: CASSYPGTEGYTF. DNA of the CDR3: TGTGCCAGCAGTTACCCAGGGACTGAGGGCTACACCTTC. This chain connects TRBV6-5 to TRBJ1-2; possible D gene TRBD1, 5 bases. The CDR3 covers 13 residues. The ends were cut back, 2 bases at V and 8 bases at J, with 12 bases in the middle. Per germline, CDR1 MNHEY and CDR2 SVGAGI.

This clone was picked up a small number of times. J is TRBJ2-5 and V is TRBV10-3, with 10 bases identical to TRBD1. Trimming took 4 bases from V and 2 from J; bases not matched to a gene: 4. CDR1 ENHRY and CDR2 SYGVKD come from the germline V gene. This CDR3 region has 15 residues. The CDR3 reads CAISGPGQGQETQYF. The CDR3 bases are TGTGCCATCAGTGGGCCGGGACAGGGGCAAGAGACCCAGTACTTC.